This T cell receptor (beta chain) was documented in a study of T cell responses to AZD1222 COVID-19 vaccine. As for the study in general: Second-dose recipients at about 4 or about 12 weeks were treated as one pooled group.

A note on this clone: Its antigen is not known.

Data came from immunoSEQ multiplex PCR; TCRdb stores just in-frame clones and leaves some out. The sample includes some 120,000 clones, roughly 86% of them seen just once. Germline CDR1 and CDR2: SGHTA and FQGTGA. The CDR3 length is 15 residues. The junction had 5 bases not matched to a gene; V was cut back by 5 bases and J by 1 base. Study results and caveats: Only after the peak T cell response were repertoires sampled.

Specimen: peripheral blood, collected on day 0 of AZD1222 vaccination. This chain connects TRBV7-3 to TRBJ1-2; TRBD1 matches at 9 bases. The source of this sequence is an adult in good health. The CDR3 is CASSRGQGVNYGYTF. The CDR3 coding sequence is TGTGCCAGCAGCCGGGGACAGGGCGTTAACTATGGCTACACCTTC.